Presented here are 17 T cell receptor beta chains from one specimen sequenced in a study of human versus mouse CDR3 diversity and MHC coevolution. Only in-frame clones appear in the TCRdb table, and some are missing; sequencing was by immunoSEQ multiplex PCR. The sample has about 81,000 clones; around 95% are singletons. The sequenced material came from naive CD4+ T cells from blood. The subset: CD45RO-negative CD62L-positive naive CD4 T cells. Source of these receptors: a person aged 25 to 69 in good health.

V and J are TRBV5-4 and TRBJ1-1; D not resolved. Trimming left V 0 bases short and J 6 bases short, with 12 bases between. The CDR3 is 14 amino acids. CDR1 is SGHNT and CDR2 is YYREEE in the germline V gene (reference sequence). The CDR3 is CASSLGQVGAEAFF. The CDR3, as DNA: TGTGCCAGCAGCTTGGGGCAGGTCGGTGCTGAAGCTTTCTTT.

V usage is TRBV19 and J usage is TRBJ2-5; 12 bases fit TRBD2. Trimming at V came to 6 bases and at J to 5 bases, leaving 1 base not matched to a gene. CDR1 is LNHDA, CDR2 SQIVND, per germline (reference sequence). CDR3 length equals 13 residues. CDR3 loop: CASRLAGGETQYF. Here the CDR3 DNA reads TGTGCCAGTAGACTAGCGGGGGGTGAGACCCAGTACTTC. The full variable domain, rest sourced from reference TRBV19 and TRBJ2-5, is DGGITQSPKYLFRKEGQNVTLSCEQNLNHDAMYWYRQDPGQGLRLIYYSQIVNDFQKGDIAEGYSVSREKKESFPLTVTSAQKNPTAFYLCASRLAGGETQYFGPGTRLLVL.

The DNA for the CDR3 is TGTGCCAGCAGTTGGGGACTAGCGGAAGAGACCCAGTACTTC. Residues: CASSWGLAEETQYF. This rearrangement joins TRBV27 to TRBJ2-5; 11 nucleotides agree with TRBD2. CDR1 and CDR2 (germline): MNHEY, SMNVEV (reference sequence). V lost 4 bases, J lost 3 bases, and 1 base stayed unmatched. This CDR3 contains 14 residues.

V and J are TRBV7-2 and TRBJ1-4; D is possibly TRBD1 (5 bases). V lost 3 bases and J lost 7, with 12 bases in between. Per germline, CDR1 SGHTA and CDR2 FQGNSA. This CDR3 is built from 14 residues. CDR3 nucleotides: TGTGCCAGCAGCTTGGGTAAACAGGTTGAAAAACTGTTTTTT. It is translated as CASSLGKQVEKLFF.

The chain employs TRBV7-3 and TRBJ2-1; no reliable D call. This CDR3 contains 15 residues. Trimming removed 3 bases from V and 3 bases from J, with 12 bases in between. Germline V gene sequence: CDR1 SGHTA, CDR2 FQGTGA. DNA for the CDR3: TGTGCCAGCAGCTTCGGGTCAGTGAACTACAATGAGCAGTTCTTC. The encoded protein is CASSFGSVNYNEQFF.

The V call is TRBV18, the J call TRBJ2-3, with 11 bases aligning to TRBD2. CDR1 and CDR2 from the germline V gene are KGHSH and LQKENI. V lost 3 bases and J lost 5; bases outside the gene matches: 7. There are 16 residues in the CDR3. CDR3 region: CASSPRLAGLGDTQYF. DNA for the CDR3: TGTGCCAGCTCACCTCGACTAGCGGGGCTTGGAGATACGCAGTATTTT.

Here the CDR3 reads CASSWARAGSYNEQFF. The CDR3 nucleotides read TGTGCCAGCAGCTGGGCCCGGGCAGGGTCCTACAATGAGCAGTTCTTC. This chain uses TRBV7-9 with TRBJ2-1, with D tentatively TRBD1 (5 bases). V lost 4 bases, J lost 1 base, and 14 bases lay in between. Germline V gene sequence: CDR1 SEHNR, CDR2 FQNEAQ (reference sequence). The CDR3 length is 16 residues. The whole variable domain, remainder taken from reference TRBV7-9 and TRBJ2-1, is DTGVSQNPRHKITKRGQNVTFRCDPISEHNRLYWYRQTLGQGPEFLTYFQNEAQLEKSRLLSDRFSAERPKGSFSTLEIQRTEQGDSAMYLCASSWARAGSYNEQFFGPGTRLTVL.

The chain has TRBV7-8 and TRBJ1-1, with no clear D. This CDR3 contains 13 residues. Germline V gives CDR1 SGHVS, CDR2 FQNEAQ. Trimming removed 1 base at V and 1 base at J, with 4 bases between. In nucleotides, the CDR3 is TGTGCCAGCAGCTTAGGACAGAACACTGAAGCTTTCTTT. It is translated as CASSLGQNTEAFF.

This chain links TRBV5-6 with TRBJ2-5, with D possibly matching TRBD2 (5 bases). Trimming took 1 base from V and 2 from J, leaving 12 bases between them. CDR1 SGHDT and CDR2 YYEEEE come from the germline V gene. CDR3 length equals 15 residues. CDR3: CASSLSLGSQETQYF. In nucleotides, the CDR3 is TGTGCCAGCAGCTTGAGTTTGGGGAGTCAAGAGACCCAGTACTTC. Complete variable domain (other parts from reference TRBV5-6 and TRBJ2-5): DAGVTQSPTHLIKTRGQQVTLRCSPKSGHDTVSWYQQALGQGPQFIFQYYEEEERQRGNFPDRFSGHQFPNYSSELNVNALLLGDSALYLCASSLSLGSQETQYFGPGTRLLVL.

V usage is TRBV2 and J usage is TRBJ2-3; 7 bases are a match to TRBD1. CDR3 length: 16 amino acids. Germline CDR1 and CDR2: SNHLY and FYNNEI. V was pared by 5 bases and J by 2 bases, with 10 bases of the junction left unmatched. CDR3 sequence reads: CASSLRDRVITDTQYF. DNA for the CDR3: TGTGCCAGCAGTTTAAGAGACAGGGTGATCACAGATACGCAGTATTTT.

This clone appeared once. The V call is TRBV7-2, the J call TRBJ2-2, with TRBD2 as a possible D gene (6 bases). With 8 bases removed from V and 3 bases from J, the gap between germline ends came to 10 bases. The CDR3 has 13 amino acids. The V gene's germline CDR1 is SGHTA and CDR2 FQGNSA. The CDR3 DNA reads TGTGCCAGCGGAGGGACGGACACCGGGGAGCTGTTTTTT. Protein sequence: CASGGTDTGELFF.

This clone has just one count. The chain uses TRBV18 and TRBJ1-5, with D possibly TRBD1 on 5 matching bases. V gave up 3 bases and J gave up 3 bases, with 12 bases separating them. There are 15 residues in the CDR3. CDR1 KGHSH and CDR2 LQKENI come from the germline V gene. The CDR3 loop is CASSPGTRDNQPQHF. The CDR3 DNA reads as TGTGCCAGCTCACCCGGGACTAGGGACAATCAGCCCCAGCATTTT. Supplemented by reference TRBV18 and TRBJ1-5, the full variable domain reads NAGVMQNPRHLVRRRGQEARLRCSPMKGHSHVYWYRQLPEEGLKFMVYLQKENIIDESGMPKERFSAEFPKEGPSILRIQQVVRGDSAAYFCASSPGTRDNQPQHFGDGTRLSIL.

This chain joins TRBV2 and TRBJ2-7; TRBD1 is a possible D gene (7 bases). The length of the CDR3 is 12 residues. The germline gives CDR1 SNHLY, CDR2 FYNNEI. The V end lost 11 bases, the J end lost 4 bases, and 15 bases lay between the germline ends. CDR3 region: CAVSGGRYEQYF. CDR3 nucleotide sequence: TGTGCCGTCTCAGGGGGGAGGTACGAGCAGTACTTC.

The chain employs TRBV2 and TRBJ2-5; TRBD1 matches at 8 bases. Germline loops: CDR1 SNHLY, CDR2 FYNNEI. The CDR3 contains 14 residues. The ends lost 1 base at V and 6 bases at J; junction bases unmatched: 4. CDR3 sequence (DNA): TGTGCCAGCAGTGAAGGGACAGGGCTTCAGACCCAGTACTTC. This codes for CASSEGTGLQTQYF.

In this sample, this clone turned up a few times. The junction departs from the called germline gene at one end, perhaps through a read error. The V and J genes are TRBV7-7 and TRBJ2-2, with 7 bases matching TRBD1. The germline gives CDR1 SSHAT, CDR2 FNYEAQ (reference sequence). The CDR3 covers 17 residues. Written as DNA, the CDR3 is TGTGCTAGCAGCTTAAGTCTTGGACAGGTGGGGACCGGGGAGCTGTTTTTT. Residues: CASSLSLGQVGTGELFF.

J is TRBJ1-4 and V is TRBV6-4; the match to TRBD1 covers 9 bases. J was trimmed by 10 bases and V by 4 bases; bases with no gene match: 7. CDR1 is MRHNA and CDR2 is SNTAGT in the germline V gene. This CDR3 contains 14 residues. The CDR3: CASSAGEGQGKLFF. CDR3 DNA: TGTGCCAGCAGTGCAGGAGAGGGACAGGGAAAACTGTTTTTT.

The chain combines TRBV27 with TRBJ1-4; no firm D call. Germline assignment: CDR1 MNHEY and CDR2 SMNVEV (reference sequence). CDR3 length: 13 residues. The V end lost 7 bases, the J end lost 6 bases, and 12 bases lay between the germline ends. Here the CDR3 reads CASKWAGDEKLFF. The CDR3 DNA reads as TGTGCCAGCAAGTGGGCCGGGGATGAAAAACTGTTTTTT.